Below, 23 T cell receptor beta chains from the same sample are listed, as sequenced in a study of blood T cell repertoires in COVID-19. TCRdb's copy holds only in-frame clones and misses some; the assay was immunoSEQ multiplex PCR. The sample comprises around 160,000 clones, approximately 93% of which are singletons, and roughly 2% rests with the top ten. Material: peripheral blood. The receptors come from a woman aged 55 to 70 with COVID-19, enrolled during active disease.

The gene calls are TRBV2 and TRBJ1-2; D not resolved. Germline-derived CDR1 and CDR2 are SNHLY and FYNNEI. Trimming shortened V by 5 bases and J by 8 bases, and 18 bases separated the two germline ends. The CDR3 is 14 amino acids. CDR3: CASSRLEGIEGYTF. The CDR3 DNA is TGTGCCAGCAGTCGCCTGGAGGGTATAGAAGGCTACACCTTC.

The chain links TRBV5-1 to TRBJ2-1, with D possibly matching TRBD1 (5 bases). Trimming cost V 4 bases and J 4 bases, with 6 bases left between them. This CDR3 region has 12 residues. Per germline, CDR1 SGHRS and CDR2 YFSETQ. CDR3 sequence reads: CASSGAYNEQFF. The CDR3 region has the DNA TGCGCCAGCAGCGGGGCATACAATGAGCAGTTCTTC.

This chain joins TRBV9 and TRBJ1-1; TRBD1 is a possible D gene (6 bases). The CDR3 covers 15 residues. Germline CDR1 and CDR2: SGDLS and YYNGEE. The germline V and J ends were trimmed by 0 bases and 3 bases, with 12 bases remaining between them. The CDR3 region has the DNA TGTGCCAGCAGCGTAGCGGGGGGCGCGGACACTGAAGCTTTCTTT. Its protein is CASSVAGGADTEAFF.

The chain joins TRBV15 to TRBJ1-3; TRBD1 is a possible D gene (6 bases). The CDR3 sequence is 14 residues long. Germline values: CDR1 LNHNV, CDR2 YYDKDF (reference sequence). Trimming removed 0 bases at V and 5 bases at J, with 8 bases between. The chain's CDR3 is CATSRDRGRNTIYF. In nucleotides, the CDR3 is TGTGCCACCAGCAGAGACAGGGGAAGAAACACCATATATTTT.

As regards this clone: Within the sample, other DNA sequences also encode this same CDR3. The V gene is TRBV7-3, the J gene TRBJ2-3; D perhaps matches TRBD2 (5 bases). Germline CDR1 is SGHTA and CDR2 is FQGTGA. The CDR3 is 12 residues long. Trimming took 2 bases from V and 5 from J, leaving 5 bases between them. CDR3 nucleotide sequence: TGTGCCAGCAGCTTAGGGAGAGATACGCAGTATTTT. The encoded protein is CASSLGRDTQYF.

The genes are TRBV9 and TRBJ1-1, with D uncertain. V lost 7 bases and J 5 bases, leaving 18 bases between the germline ends. The CDR3 sequence is 14 residues long. The germline gives CDR1 SGDLS, CDR2 YYNGEE. The chain's CDR3 is CASSNIGVWTEAFF. The DNA for the CDR3 is TGTGCCAGCTCAAATATCGGGGTTTGGACTGAAGCTTTCTTT.

CDR3 coding DNA: TGTGCCAGCAGCCCAGGGCCCGAAGGCCTGTTTTTT. It yields the protein CASSPGPEGLFF. This chain connects TRBV12-3 or TRBV12-4 to TRBJ1-4; TRBD1 might be the D (5 bases). This CDR3 is 12 amino acids long. V was trimmed by 6 bases and J by 14 bases, leaving 16 bases between them.

The chain couples TRBV3-1 (or the pseudogene TRBV3-2) to TRBJ2-5; TRBD2 is a possible D gene (6 bases). V was trimmed by 0 bases and J by 3 bases, leaving 11 bases between them. The CDR3 has 15 residues. Germline V gene data show CDR1 as LGHDT and CDR2 as YNNKEL (reference sequence). The CDR3 nucleotides read TGTGCCAGCAGCCAAGATCCCCTAGCGAAAGAGACCCAGTACTTC. Protein product: CASSQDPLAKETQYF.

The gene calls are TRBV27 and TRBJ2-7; 7 bases are shared with TRBD1. V gave up 5 bases and J gave up 3 bases; unmatched junction bases: 7. Germline V gene sequence: CDR1 MNHEY, CDR2 SMNVEV (reference sequence). The CDR3 is 14 amino acids. CDR3: CASSQRDRYYEQYF. CDR3 nucleotide sequence: TGTGCCAGCAGTCAAAGGGACAGATACTACGAGCAGTACTTC.

The chain employs TRBV30 and TRBJ2-3; D not resolved. The CDR3 length is 13 residues. V was cut by 5 bases and J by 4 bases, with 13 bases left in between. Germline-derived CDR1 and CDR2 are GTSNPN and SVGIG (reference sequence). The DNA of the CDR3 is TGTGCCTGGGGACCGTCTCCCCCAGATACGCAGTATTTT. It specifies CAWGPSPPDTQYF.

The genes are TRBV5-4 and TRBJ2-7; D may be TRBD1 (6 bases). CDR1 and CDR2 (germline): SGHNT, YYREEE (reference sequence). This CDR3 has 14 residues. The germline V and J ends were trimmed by 4 bases and 6 bases, with 17 bases remaining between them. CDR3 in amino acids: CASSIRDILGEQYF. The CDR3 DNA is TGTGCCAGCAGCATTCGGGACATATTGGGCGAGCAGTACTTC.

The rearrangement links TRBV29-1 to TRBJ2-1; 7 bases fit TRBD1. V lost 7 bases and J lost 8; bases outside the gene matches: 5. The CDR3 loop spans 11 amino acids. Germline CDR1 is SQVTM and CDR2 is ANQGSEA. CDR3 nucleotides: TGCAGCGCCGACAGGGTGGATGAGCAGTTCTTC. Protein sequence: CSADRVDEQFF.

This clone occurred a few times. CDR3 residues: CATSKEMGFGYTF. CDR3 in DNA: TGTGCCACCAGTAAAGAGATGGGCTTTGGCTACACCTTC. This chain joins TRBV15 and TRBJ1-2; D is uncertain. From germline, CDR1 is LNHNV and CDR2 YYDKDF (reference sequence). V lost 6 bases, J lost 7 bases, and 15 bases lay in between. The CDR3 loop spans 13 amino acids.

This chain connects TRBV18 to TRBJ2-1, with 11 bases aligning to TRBD2. Germline-derived CDR1 and CDR2 are KGHSH and LQKENI. V lost 8 bases and J lost 8; bases outside the gene matches: 8. This CDR3 spans 14 amino acids. The CDR3 coding sequence is TGTGCCAGCCGCGTAGCGGGGGGGCCCGATGAGCAGTTCTTC. This sequence encodes CASRVAGGPDEQFF.

This clone appeared a single time. V gene TRBV12-3 or TRBV12-4 combines with J gene TRBJ1-1; a possible D gene is TRBD1 (6 bases). The CDR3 contains 13 residues. Between the trimmed V and J ends, which lost 7 bases and 12 bases, there was a span of 21 bases. The CDR3 DNA is TGTGCCAGCAATATACAGGGCCTTGGGGGTACTTTCTTT. Translated, it gives CASNIQGLGGTFF.

This chain links TRBV5-1 with TRBJ1-1, with 7 bases that match TRBD1. The CDR3 runs 15 residues. The junction had 5 bases not matched to a gene; V was cut back by 3 bases and J by 0 bases. Per germline, CDR1 SGHRS and CDR2 YFSETQ. This CDR3 is CASSSPGQMNTEAFF. CDR3 nucleotides: TGCGCCAGCAGCTCTCCGGGACAGATGAACACTGAAGCTTTCTTT.

This chain links TRBV5-1 with TRBJ1-1; D possibly corresponds to TRBD1 (5 bases). The CDR3 contains 13 residues. The germline V and J ends were trimmed by 1 base and 11 bases, with 15 bases remaining between them. Germline loops: CDR1 SGHRS, CDR2 YFSETQ. CDR3 protein: CASSLLGPREAFF. DNA for the CDR3: TGCGCCAGCAGCTTGTTGGGGCCCCGGGAGGCTTTCTTT.

The rearrangement links TRBV6-6 to TRBJ1-5, with 7 bases matching TRBD1. Losses at the gene ends were 5 bases for V and 0 bases for J; bases not matched to a gene: 4. Germline CDR1 MNHNY, CDR2 SVGAGI (reference sequence). The CDR3 covers 15 residues. The CDR3 protein is CASSRRGDSNQPQHF. The CDR3 DNA reads TGTGCCAGCAGTCGCAGGGGGGATAGCAATCAGCCCCAGCATTTT.

The genes are TRBV4-3 and TRBJ2-2; D gene ambiguous. The CDR3 sequence is 14 residues long. Per the germline V gene, CDR1 is LGHNA and CDR2 is YSLEER. The V gene lost 1 base and the J gene lost 5 bases, with 8 bases spanning the gap. The CDR3 reads CASSQVSGTGELFF. The DNA of the CDR3 is TGCGCCAGCAGCCAAGTGTCCGGGACCGGGGAGCTGTTTTTT.

V and J are TRBV5-1 and TRBJ1-2, with TRBD1 matching 11 bases. The CDR3 covers 14 residues. Trimming cost V 4 bases and J 8 bases; bases outside gene matches: 7. Germline V gives CDR1 SGHRS, CDR2 YFSETQ. The chain's CDR3 is CASSEGQGAGGYTF. The CDR3 DNA follows: TGCGCCAGCAGCGAAGGACAGGGGGCAGGGGGCTACACCTTC.

This chain links TRBV5-1 with TRBJ2-3, with 12 bases matching TRBD2. There are 16 residues in the CDR3. With V trimmed by 4 bases and J by 4 bases, 7 bases remained unmatched. Germline loops: CDR1 SGHRS, CDR2 YFSETQ. The CDR3 loop is CASSGGLAGGPDTQYF. The CDR3 coding sequence is TGCGCCAGCAGCGGCGGTCTAGCGGGGGGGCCAGATACGCAGTATTTT.

This chain connects TRBV6-5 to TRBJ2-2; D is possibly TRBD2 (5 bases). Trimming took 6 bases from V and 6 from J, leaving 8 bases between them. This CDR3 contains 12 residues. Germline values: CDR1 MNHEY, CDR2 SVGAGI. Here the CDR3 DNA reads TGTGCCAGCAGAGACGGGGCCGGGGAGCTGTTTTTT. Its protein is CASRDGAGELFF.

The chain carries TRBV7-2 and TRBJ1-2, with 7 bases aligning to TRBD1. After removal of 6 bases from V and 5 bases from J, the junction contained 12 bases not matched to a gene. The CDR3 length is 15 residues. Germline CDR1 SGHTA, CDR2 FQGNSA. The CDR3 spells CASRRGQDVPYGYTF. In DNA form, the CDR3 reads TGTGCCAGCAGACGAGGACAGGACGTACCTTATGGCTACACCTTC.